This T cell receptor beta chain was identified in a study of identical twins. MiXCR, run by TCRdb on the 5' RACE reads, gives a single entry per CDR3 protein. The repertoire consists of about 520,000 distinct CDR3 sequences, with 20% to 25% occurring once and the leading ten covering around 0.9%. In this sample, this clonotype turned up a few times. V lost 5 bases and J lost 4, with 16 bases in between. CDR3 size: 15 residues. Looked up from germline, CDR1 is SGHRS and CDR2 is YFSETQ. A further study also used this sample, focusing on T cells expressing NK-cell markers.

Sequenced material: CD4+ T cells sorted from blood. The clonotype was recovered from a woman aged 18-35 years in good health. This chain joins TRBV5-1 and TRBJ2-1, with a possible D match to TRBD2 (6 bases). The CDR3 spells CASRMTRDFYNEQFF. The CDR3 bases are TGCGCCAGCAGGATGACCCGGGACTTTTACAATGAGCAGTTCTTC.